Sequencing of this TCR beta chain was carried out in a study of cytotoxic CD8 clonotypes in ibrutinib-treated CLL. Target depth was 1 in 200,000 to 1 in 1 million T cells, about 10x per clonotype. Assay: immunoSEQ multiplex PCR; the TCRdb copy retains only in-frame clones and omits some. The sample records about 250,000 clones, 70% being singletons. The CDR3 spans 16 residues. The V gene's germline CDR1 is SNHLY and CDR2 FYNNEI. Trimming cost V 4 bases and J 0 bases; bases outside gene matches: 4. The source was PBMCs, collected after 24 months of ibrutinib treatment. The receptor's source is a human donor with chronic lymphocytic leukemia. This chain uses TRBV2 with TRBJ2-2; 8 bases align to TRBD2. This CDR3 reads CASSVTSGANTGELFF. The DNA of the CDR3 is TGTGCCAGCAGTGTAACTAGCGGAGCGAACACCGGGGAGCTGTTTTTT. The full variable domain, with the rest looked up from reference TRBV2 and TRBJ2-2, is EPEVTQTPSHQVTQMGQEVILRCVPISNHLYFYWYRQILGQKVEFLVSFYNNEISEKSEIFDDQFSVERPDGSNFTLKIRSTKLEDSAMYFCASSVTSGANTGELFFGEGSRLTVL.